This record concerns one TCR beta chain sequence. Antigen: not known. The data were obtained in a study of cytomegalovirus exposure and HLA in healthy donors. Notes on the study in general: Association of a missense DCLRE1C variant with TCR beta V- and J-gene trimming was reported in a later analysis.

13 Jbeta primers and 60 Vbeta primers were used for the PCR. Libraries were prepared by immunoSEQ multiplex PCR; TCRdb keeps only in-frame clonotypes and omits some of them. The sample comprises some 160,000 clones, approximately 80% of which are singletons, and approximately 1.5% rests with the top ten. The CDR3 has 16 amino acids. The V gene's germline CDR1 is SGHRS and CDR2 YFSETQ. Losses at the gene ends were 4 bases for V and 0 bases for J; bases not matched to a gene: 7. The source material was PBMCs. This clonotype was sampled from a woman aged 18-29 years in good health and CMV-seronegative. The gene calls are TRBV5-1 and TRBJ2-3; 8 bases align to TRBD1. The CDR3 DNA reads TGCGCCAGCAGCCGGGTAACAGGGGGGAGCACAGATACGCAGTATTTT. Translating gives CASSRVTGGSTDTQYF.